These T cell receptor beta chains were read from a single sample in a study of blood T cell repertoires in COVID-19. Clones were read by immunoSEQ multiplex PCR, and TCRdb kept only the in-frame ones, dropping some. The sample contains about 90,000 clones, about 87% of which appear only once. What was sequenced was peripheral blood. These receptors originate from a human donor in a cohort sampled during active COVID-19. Both conserved end residues are part of each CDR3. Each record gives: clone size, V gene, D gene, J gene, CDR3 DNA, CDR3 protein. D genes are given only for firm matches. A clone size is listed for some rows: how often the clone was seen (once, few, many), or a class if it is expanded.

>NA|TRBV19|TRBD1|TRBJ2-7
TGTGCCAGTAGGTCTCCGGGACAGGGTCGGTACGAGCAGTACTTC
CASRSPGQGRYEQYF
>NA|TRBV11-2|NA|TRBJ2-1
TGTGCCAGCAGCTTATTAAGGGTTAGGACTAATGAGCAGTTCTTC
CASSLLRVRTNEQFF
>NA|TRBV3-1/TRBV3-2|NA|TRBJ1-2
TGTGCCAGCAGCCGACAAAGGGGGGGCCATGGCTACACCTTC
CASSRQRGGHGYTF
>NA|TRBV5-1|TRBD1|TRBJ1-4
TGCGCCAGCAGCTGGAGGGACAGCACTAATGAAAAACTGTTTTTT
CASSWRDSTNEKLFF
>NA|TRBV9|TRBD1|TRBJ1-2
TGTGCCAGCAGCGCAGGACAGGGACATGGCTACACCTTC
CASSAGQGHGYTF
>once|TRBV30|NA|TRBJ1-4
TGTGCCTGGAGCTCCGGGGGGGGTGGAGGAGAAAAACTGTTTTTT
CAWSSGGGGGEKLFF
>NA|TRBV4-1|TRBD1|TRBJ1-2
TGCGCCAGCAGCCAAGATGTGTTGACAGGGCTTGGCTACACCTTC
CASSQDVLTGLGYTF
>NA|TRBV30|NA|TRBJ2-3
TGTGCCTGGAGCGCCGACAGCACCTTCACAGATACGCAGTATTTT
CAWSADSTFTDTQYF
>NA|TRBV12-3/TRBV12-4|NA|TRBJ1-1
TGTGCCAGCAGTCCACGGGGGGGTGCTGAAGCTTTCTTT
CASSPRGGAEAFF
>few|TRBV12-3/TRBV12-4|NA|TRBJ1-5
TGTGCCAGCAGTTCTGGGGGGGATCAGCCCCAGCATTTT
CASSSGGDQPQHF
>NA|TRBV3-1/TRBV3-2|NA|TRBJ2-1
TGTGCCAGCAGCCACGACAGCAACAATGAGCAGTTCTTC
CASSHDSNNEQFF
>NA|TRBV7-9|NA|TRBJ2-1
TGTGCCAGCATCCCAAGGGGGGGAGAGCAGTTCTTC
CASIPRGGEQFF
>NA|TRBV19|NA|TRBJ2-5
TGTGCCAGTAGACCCGCCGTGCTCGGGGAGACCCAGTACTTC
CASRPAVLGETQYF
>NA|TRBV19|NA|TRBJ1-2
TGTGCCAGTAGTAAATCGGGACTCAGTCATGGCTACACCTTC
CASSKSGLSHGYTF
>NA|TRBV6-5|NA|TRBJ1-1
TGTGCCAGCAGCCGCCCAACCGCAGGGTCGGGAGCTTTCTTT
CASSRPTAGSGAFF
>NA|TRBV9|NA|TRBJ2-1
TGTGCCAGCAGCGTAGAGGTAGCGTCTCGGGATGAGCAGTTCTTC
CASSVEVASRDEQFF
>NA|TRBV7-6|TRBD1|TRBJ1-5
TGTGCCAGCAGCTTTATACAGGGGCCTCAGCCCCAGCATTTT
CASSFIQGPQPQHF
>NA|TRBV7-9|NA|TRBJ2-5
TGTGCCAGCAGCCCCGGGGGTAGCAGGGCCGGGAAGACCCAGTACTTC
CASSPGGSRAGKTQYF
>NA|TRBV28|TRBD1|TRBJ2-3
TGTGCCAGCAGTCCAGGGGGCAGGGGGCGCCCAGATACGCAGTATTTT
CASSPGGRGRPDTQYF
>NA|TRBV7-3|NA|TRBJ1-1
TGTGCCAGCAGCTTAACTCCGGACATGAACACTGAAGCTTTCTTT
CASSLTPDMNTEAFF
>few|TRBV12-3/TRBV12-4|NA|TRBJ1-1
TGTGCCAGCAGTTTAGGGGCTGCTGAAGCTTTCTTT
CASSLGAAEAFF
>few|TRBV4-1|NA|TRBJ1-3
TGCGCCAGCAGCCAATACAGTGGGGGGGAGGACACCATATATTTT
CASSQYSGGEDTIYF
>NA|TRBV28|NA|TRBJ2-3
TGTGCCAGCAGTCGCCAGGGGAATACAGATACGCAGTATTTT
CASSRQGNTDTQYF
>NA|TRBV6-1|TRBD1|TRBJ1-6
TGTGCCAGCAGTGAAGAGGGGGCGCGGAATTCACCCCTCCACTTT
CASSEEGARNSPLHF
>NA|TRBV19|NA|TRBJ1-5
TGTGCCAGTAGTATGGCAGGGATGGGCAATCAGCCCCAGCATTTT
CASSMAGMGNQPQHF
>NA|TRBV5-5|TRBD1|TRBJ2-1
TGTGCCAGCAGCTTATTAGTGGGACAGGGTGGAGAGCAGTTCTTC
CASSLLVGQGGEQFF
>few|TRBV5-8|NA|TRBJ1-1
TGTGCCAGCAGGACGAGGACTGAAGCTTTCTTT
CASRTRTEAFF
>NA|TRBV2|NA|TRBJ2-7
TGTGCCAGCCACAGGGACCTCGACGAGCAGTACTTC
CASHRDLDEQYF
>NA|TRBV7-2|TRBD2|TRBJ2-5
TGTGCCAGCAGCCCACGGGAGGGGCGAGAGACCCAGTACTTC
CASSPREGRETQYF
>NA|TRBV5-6|NA|TRBJ2-1
TGTGCCAGCAGCCCGGGGGGCCAGGGCAATGAGCAGTTCTTC
CASSPGGQGNEQFF
>NA|TRBV18|NA|TRBJ1-2
TGTGCCAGCTCACCACAGGAGACTAACTATGGCTACACCTTC
CASSPQETNYGYTF
>NA|TRBV28|NA|TRBJ2-3
TGTGCCAGCAGTTTCCAGGGGCGAGGCACAGATACGCAGTATTTT
CASSFQGRGTDTQYF
>NA|TRBV7-3|TRBD2|TRBJ2-5
TGTGCCAGCAGCTTAGCTAGCGGGGGGCCGCCAGGAGCCCAGTACTTC
CASSLASGGPPGAQYF
>NA|TRBV28|NA|TRBJ2-1
TGTGCCACCACCGGGACTTCCTACAATGAGCAGTTCTTC
CATTGTSYNEQFF
>NA|TRBV25-1|NA|TRBJ2-1
TGTGCCAGCAGGTCGGGAGCAAGGGAGCAGTTCTTC
CASRSGAREQFF
>NA|TRBV27|TRBD1|TRBJ1-2
TGTGCCAGCGGCTTTCGACAGGGGGCGAGATTGAACTATGGCTACACCTTC
CASGFRQGARLNYGYTF
>NA|TRBV7-6|TRBD2|TRBJ2-1
TGTGCCAGCAGCTTCCCTAGCGGGGGGGCCCGCAATGAGCAGTTCTTC
CASSFPSGGARNEQFF
>few|TRBV7-2|NA|TRBJ2-7
TGTGCCAGCAGCTATGACAGGCTTCGATCGTACGAGCAGTACTTC
CASSYDRLRSYEQYF
>few|TRBV19|NA|TRBJ1-4
TGTGCCAGTAGTATCCGACAGGTTGAAAAACTGTTTTTT
CASSIRQVEKLFF
>NA|TRBV7-3|NA|TRBJ1-2
TGTGCCAGCAGCTCACAGCCTAACTATGGCTACACCTTC
CASSSQPNYGYTF
>once|TRBV14|TRBD1|TRBJ1-1
TGTGCCAGCAGCCAGCTCCCGGGACAGGGGAACACTGAAGCTTTCTTT
CASSQLPGQGNTEAFF
>NA|TRBV27|TRBD1|TRBJ1-1
TGTGCCAGCAGTCCAACGGGACAGAAGAACACTGAAGCTTTCTTT
CASSPTGQKNTEAFF
>NA|TRBV2|NA|TRBJ1-2
TGTGCCAGCAGTCAACGAGCTAACTATGGCTACACCTTC
CASSQRANYGYTF
>once|TRBV11-2|TRBD1|TRBJ2-7
TGTGCCAGCAGCACACCCGGGACAGGGGTCTACGAGCAGTACTTC
CASSTPGTGVYEQYF
>NA|TRBV30|TRBD1|TRBJ1-2
TGTGCCTGGAGTGAGGGACAGTACTATGGCTACACCTTC
CAWSEGQYYGYTF
>NA|TRBV5-6|TRBD1|TRBJ1-1
TGTGCCAGCAGCTTGGCCCTGGGACAGGGTAGTCCAGCTTTCTTT
CASSLALGQGSPAFF
>NA|TRBV5-4|TRBD2|TRBJ2-1
TGTGCCAGCAGCTGGCGGGGGGGCGCTAATGAGCAGTTCTTC
CASSWRGGANEQFF
>NA|TRBV6-5|TRBD1|TRBJ1-6
TGTGCCAGCACCGACCAGGGGGTAAATTCACCCCTCCACTTT
CASTDQGVNSPLHF
>NA|TRBV4-1|TRBD1|TRBJ2-2
TGCGCCAGCAGCCAAGTCCCGGGACAGGTAAACACCGGGGAGCTGTTTTTT
CASSQVPGQVNTGELFF
>NA|TRBV9|NA|TRBJ2-1
TGTGCCAGCAGCTCATATGGGGCAGATTACAATGAGCAGTTCTTC
CASSSYGADYNEQFF
>NA|TRBV9|NA|TRBJ1-6
TGTGCCAGACAGGGATATAATTCACCCCTCCACTTT
CARQGYNSPLHF
>NA|TRBV7-9|NA|TRBJ1-4
TGTGCCAGCAGCGAAAGAAGATCGGCAGGGTATGAAAAACTGTTTTTT
CASSERRSAGYEKLFF
>NA|TRBV6-2/TRBV6-3|TRBD2|TRBJ2-2
TGTGCCAGCAGTTTCCCTGGCGGGGGGGCCTACACCGGGGAGCTGTTTTTT
CASSFPGGGAYTGELFF
>NA|TRBV5-1|TRBD1|TRBJ1-2
TGCGCCAGCCGGGACAGGGTAGGCTATGGCTACACCTTC
CASRDRVGYGYTF
>NA|TRBV4-2|TRBD2|TRBJ2-3
TGTGCCAGCAGCCAAGATCGCCCGCGGGGGGCTAGCACAGATACGCAGTATTTT
CASSQDRPRGASTDTQYF
>NA|TRBV24-1|NA|TRBJ1-4
TGTGCCACCAGGTCCGTTAATGAAAAACTGTTTTTT
CATRSVNEKLFF
>NA|TRBV29-1|NA|TRBJ1-1
TGCAGCGTTGAGAGGACAGCGACCACTGAAGCTTTCTTT
CSVERTATTEAFF
>NA|TRBV6-2/TRBV6-3|NA|TRBJ2-1
TGTGCCAGCAGTGCCCAAGTCAGGAATGAGCAGTTCTTC
CASSAQVRNEQFF
>NA|TRBV6-1|NA|TRBJ2-7
TGTGCCAGCAGTGACAGGATCAGCTCCTACGAGCAGTACTTC
CASSDRISSYEQYF
>NA|TRBV5-5|NA|TRBJ1-1
TGTGCCAGCAGCTTGGTATCAGAGAGGGCTTTCTTT
CASSLVSERAFF